This T cell receptor (beta chain) was obtained from a study of CD8+CD57+ T cells in acquired aplastic anemia. Study-wide points: Comparison of patients with controls identified 25 to 30 shared CD8+ CDR3 sequences.

Profiling of TCR beta VDJ combinations and CDR3 sequences used genomic DNA as template. TCRdb redid the calling of the reads with MiXCR, one entry per CDR3 protein. The sample includes some 200,000 distinct CDR3 sequences, 61% of them seen just once. On this clonotype itself: The antigen is undetermined.

This CDR3 has 15 residues. Germline V gives CDR1 SGHTA, CDR2 FQGTGA. V was cut by 2 bases and J by 3 bases, with 11 bases left in between. The sample taken for sequencing was sorted CD4+, CD8+, or CD8+CD57+ T cells (not recorded which) from PBMCs. This TCR derives from a human donor in good health. The J gene is TRBJ2-1, the V gene TRBV7-3; either TRBD1 or TRBD2 may fit D (5 bases each). The CDR3 nucleotides are TGTGCCAGCAGCTTAGGGGCGGGTTACTACAATGAGCAGTTCTTC. It translates to CASSLGAGYYNEQFF.